A single sample gave rise to the 19 T cell receptor beta chains below, sequenced in a study of CD8 T cells in Susac syndrome. The RNA, roughly 0.45 to 1 ug, was put through reverse transcription using random hexamers. Using its own MiXCR run on the immunoSEQ multiplex PCR reads, TCRdb lists one record per CDR3 protein. The sample lists about 71,000 distinct CDR3 sequences; over 90% were seen once. The sequencing sample was made of CD4+ T cells from PBMCs. The receptors derive from a human donor with multiple sclerosis.

This chain joins TRBV7-2 and TRBJ2-1; either TRBD1 or TRBD2 may supply D (5 bases each). The CDR3 covers 15 residues. Germline-derived CDR1 and CDR2 are SGHTA and FQGNSA. V was clipped by 6 bases and J by 2 bases, with 14 bases between them. DNA of the CDR3: TGTGCCAGCAGTCTCACGGGGACCGCCTACAATGAGCAGTTCTTC. Translation gives CASSLTGTAYNEQFF.

The chain recombines TRBV7-9 with TRBJ1-6; 7 bases agree with TRBD1. Germline V gene sequence: CDR1 SEHNR, CDR2 FQNEAQ (reference sequence). Germline trimming cut 5 bases from V and 11 bases from J; bases unmatched to any gene: 9. The CDR3 consists of 14 residues. CDR3 coding DNA: TGTGCCAGCAGCCGCGACAGGGAAGGAGCACCCCTCCACTTT. Its protein is CASSRDREGAPLHF. Together with reference TRBV7-9 and TRBJ1-6, the CDR3 gives the full variable domain: DTGVSQNPRHKITKRGQNVTFRCDPISEHNRLYWYRQTLGQGPEFLTYFQNEAQLEKSRLLSDRFSAERPKGSFSTLEIQRTEQGDSAMYLCASSRDREGAPLHFGNGTRLTVT.

The V and J genes are TRBV3-1 and TRBJ1-1; D gene ambiguous. The CDR3 extends over 14 amino acids. The V and J ends lost 1 base and 5 bases respectively, with 11 bases between them. Germline CDR1 is LGHDT and CDR2 is YNNKEL (reference sequence). Here the CDR3 reads CASSQGRAGTEAFF. CDR3 DNA: TGTGCCAGCAGCCAAGGACGGGCCGGTACTGAAGCTTTCTTT.

This clonotype appeared a few times. This chain links TRBV18 with TRBJ2-5; 7 bases agree with TRBD1. Germline CDR1 KGHSH, CDR2 LQKENI. J gave up 3 bases and V 6 bases, and 4 bases lay outside the gene matches. This CDR3 region has 13 residues. CDR3 bases: TGTGCCAGCTCTCCTACAGGGGAAGAGACCCAGTACTTC. Residues: CASSPTGEETQYF.

CDR3 in DNA: TGTGCCAGCAGGAAGGACAGGGTCTCGAGTGGCTACACCTTC. It specifies CASRKDRVSSGYTF. V usage is TRBV28 and J usage is TRBJ1-2; 8 nucleotides match TRBD1. From germline, CDR1 is MDHEN and CDR2 SYDVKM. Unmatched junction bases numbered 10, after V lost 6 bases and J lost 7 bases. The CDR3 loop spans 14 amino acids.

The rearrangement joins TRBV12-3 or TRBV12-4 to TRBJ1-1, with D possibly being TRBD1 (6 bases). V dropped 7 bases and J dropped 5 bases, with 17 bases sitting between them. This CDR3 region has 14 residues. The CDR3 DNA is TGTGCCAGCACCCTATCCGGGGGGCCTACTGAAGCTTTCTTT. It encodes CASTLSGGPTEAFF.

This chain uses TRBV12-3 or TRBV12-4 with TRBJ1-2, with 8 bases identical to TRBD1. The V segment lost 8 bases and the J segment 8 bases; nucleotides outside the gene matches: 4. The CDR3 covers 11 residues. The CDR3 nucleotides read TGTGCCAGCGGACAGGGACGGGGCTACACCTTC. This gives the protein CASGQGRGYTF.

CDR3 bases: TGTGCCAGCAGCTTAGAGGGTAGTCGAACCGGGGAGCTGTTTTTT. The encoded protein is CASSLEGSRTGELFF. This sequence joins TRBV7-2 and TRBJ2-2; no reliable D call. Trimming removed 1 base at V and 5 bases at J, with 11 bases between. The V gene's germline CDR1 is SGHTA and CDR2 FQGNSA. The CDR3 covers 15 residues. The full variable domain, completed using reference TRBV7-2 and TRBJ2-2, is GAGVSQSPSNKVTEKGKDVELRCDPISGHTALYWYRQSLGQGLEFLIYFQGNSAPDKSGLPSDRFSAERTGGSVSTLTIQRTQQEDSAVYLCASSLEGSRTGELFFGEGSRLTVL.

The rearrangement links TRBV30 to TRBJ2-1; TRBD2 matches 10 bases. Germline V gives CDR1 GTSNPN, CDR2 SVGIG (reference sequence). Trimming at V came to 5 bases and at J to 0 bases, leaving 13 bases not matched to a gene. This CDR3 spans 18 amino acids. CDR3 residues: CAWAGTSVGGSSYNEQFF. The CDR3 DNA sequence: TGTGCCTGGGCCGGGACTAGCGTGGGGGGGAGCTCCTACAATGAGCAGTTCTTC.

The chain employs TRBV4-3 and TRBJ2-3, with a weak D call TRBD1 (5 bases). The ends were cut back, 2 bases at V and 5 bases at J, with 11 bases in the middle. The length of the CDR3 is 14 residues. Germline V lookup: CDR1 LGHNA, CDR2 YSLEER. The CDR3 protein is CASSQNPGQDTQYF. The CDR3 DNA is TGCGCCAGCAGCCAAAATCCAGGACAAGATACGCAGTATTTT.

The chain joins TRBV3-1 to TRBJ2-1; possible D gene TRBD2, 6 bases. This CDR3 spans 16 amino acids. V dropped 3 bases and J dropped 4 bases, with 16 bases sitting between them. The germline CDR1 and CDR2 sequences are LGHDT and YNNKEL (reference sequence). CDR3 DNA sequence: TGTGCCAGCAGCCATGGACCGGGGCGGGAATACAATGAGCAGTTCTTC. Its translation is CASSHGPGREYNEQFF.

J is TRBJ1-1 and V is TRBV7-2; perhaps TRBD1 as D (6 bases). Germline lookup yields CDR1 SGHTA and CDR2 FQGNSA. V lost 4 bases and J lost 0, with 9 bases in between. CDR3 size: 14 residues. The CDR3 DNA follows: TGTGCCAGCAGCTGGGGACAAATGAACACTGAAGCTTTCTTT. This translates into CASSWGQMNTEAFF.

The chain is built from TRBV6-2 or TRBV6-3 and TRBJ2-7; D ambiguous. The CDR3 spans 11 residues. V gave up 2 bases and J gave up 6 bases, with 5 bases separating them. Germline V CDR1 and CDR2: MNHEY, SVGEGT. The CDR3 region has the DNA TGTGCCAGCAGTTACACGGGCGAGCAGTACTTC. Its translation is CASSYTGEQYF.

V and J are TRBV5-1 and TRBJ2-1; weak D call: TRBD2 (5 bases). CDR3 length: 14 residues. V was cut by 3 bases and J by 0 bases, with 7 bases left in between. CDR1 is SGHRS, CDR2 YFSETQ, per germline. In DNA, the CDR3 is TGCGCCAGCAGCTCGGAGGTCTCCTACAATGAGCAGTTCTTC. As protein: CASSSEVSYNEQFF. Full variable domain (rest looked up from reference TRBV5-1 and TRBJ2-1): KAGVTQTPRYLIKTRGQQVTLSCSPISGHRSVSWYQQTPGQGLQFLFEYFSETQRNKGNFPGRFSGRQFSNSRSEMNVSTLELGDSALYLCASSSEVSYNEQFFGPGTRLTVL.

This clonotype was counted once. This chain links TRBV29-1 with TRBJ2-7, with a weak D call TRBD1 (6 bases). Per germline, CDR1 SQVTM and CDR2 ANQGSEA. The CDR3 runs 13 residues. V lost 7 bases and J 5 bases, leaving 18 bases between the germline ends. This CDR3 is CSALSRGWDEQYF. The DNA of the CDR3 is TGCAGCGCCCTCTCCAGGGGTTGGGACGAGCAGTACTTC.

This sequence joins TRBV5-4 and TRBJ2-1; TRBD2 matches 7 bases. Trimming cost V 2 bases and J 2 bases; bases outside gene matches: 4. The length of the CDR3 is 15 residues. Germline V gene data show CDR1 as SGHNT and CDR2 as YYREEE (reference sequence). CDR3 region: CASSFGAGAYNEQFF. The DNA of the CDR3 is TGTGCCAGCAGCTTTGGGGCGGGGGCCTACAATGAGCAGTTCTTC.

The rearrangement uses TRBV12-3 or TRBV12-4 and TRBJ1-2; TRBD1 might be the D (5 bases). V was trimmed by 6 bases and J by 8 bases, leaving 16 bases between them. This CDR3 is built from 13 residues. For the CDR3, the DNA is TGTGCCAGCAGGCCCCAGGGAGTTCGGGGCTACACCTTC. It codes for CASRPQGVRGYTF.

The chain couples TRBV11-3 to TRBJ2-1; D may be TRBD2 (5 bases). The CDR3 covers 15 residues. The germline V gene has CDR1 SGHNT and CDR2 YENEEA. V was cut by 7 bases and J by 2 bases, with 15 bases left in between. CDR3 region: CASTPRAGPYNEQFF. In DNA, the CDR3 is TGTGCCAGCACCCCGCGGGCAGGCCCCTACAATGAGCAGTTCTTC.

The chain recombines TRBV30 with TRBJ2-5; weak D call: TRBD2 (7 bases). The CDR3 runs to 15 residues. The germline gives CDR1 GTSNPN, CDR2 SVGIG (reference sequence). The V end lost 1 base, the J end lost 5 bases, and 17 bases lay between the germline ends. CDR3 sequence: CAWSDDGGPPETQYF. The CDR3 DNA reads as TGTGCCTGGAGTGATGACGGGGGGCCCCCCGAGACCCAGTACTTC.